This T cell receptor beta chain is from a study of PD-L1 blockade in urothelial cancer. As for the study in general: Bladder-origin urothelial cancer in males covered twenty-five of 29 patients. Blood drawn 3 weeks (second dose) and 6 weeks after treatment start was analyzed.

Trimming removed 7 bases from V and 0 bases from J, with 16 bases in between. The CDR3 runs 16 residues. Turning to this clone: Its cognate antigen is unknown.

The assay was immunoSEQ multiplex PCR, and TCRdb's table has in-frame clones only and misses some. The sample records fewer than 30,000 clones, roughly 83% being singletons. Study-wide points: Tumor-associated clones in blood expanded more at 3 weeks in durable-benefit patients.

The receptor was derived from a man aged 65 to 79 with urothelial cancer. V usage is TRBV23-1 and J usage is TRBJ2-1; D might be TRBD1 (5 bases). TRBV23-1 is noted as an ORF with a role that remains uncertain. This specimen consisted of PBMCs, obtained around atezolizumab (anti-PD-L1) treatment. The CDR3 loop reads CASTRTTHYSYNEQFF. CDR3 DNA sequence: TGCGCCAGCACTCGGACAACTCATTACTCCTACAATGAGCAGTTCTTC.